This is a list of T cell receptor beta chains from one sample in a study of beta chain features in type 1 diabetes. The protocol was immunoSEQ multiplex PCR, while the TCRdb copy is restricted to in-frame clones and leaves out a portion. This table holds hundreds of thousands of clones, 30% found once. Material: naive CD4+ T cells from blood. The receptors stem from a man between 18 and 35 years old in good health. The CDR3 runs from the conserved cysteine through the conserved F or W. The D gene is left open where the match is weak. A clone size is listed for some rows: how often the clone was seen (once, few, many), or a class if it is expanded.

clone size	V gene	J gene	D gene	CDR3 protein	CDR3 DNA
NA	TRBV30	TRBJ2-5	NA	CAWSGHIQETQYF	TGTGCCTGGAGTGGGCACATCCAAGAGACCCAGTACTTC
few	TRBV14	TRBJ2-2	NA	CASSQEYFTGELFF	TGTGCCAGCAGCCAAGAGTATTTCACCGGGGAGCTGTTTTTT
NA	TRBV18	TRBJ2-4	NA	CASSPRQAVGIQYF	TGTGCCAGCTCACCAAGACAGGCCGTAGGCATTCAGTACTTC
NA	TRBV29-1	TRBJ2-3	NA	CSVETPVGADTQYF	TGCAGCGTTGAAACTCCCGTGGGTGCAGATACGCAGTATTTT
NA	TRBV15	TRBJ2-1	TRBD2	CATSRDRLAAQSSYNEQFF	TGTGCCACCAGCAGAGATCGACTAGCGGCTCAGAGCTCCTACAATGAGCAGTTCTTC
few	TRBV30	TRBJ2-3	TRBD2	CAWSVGLGGTDTQYF	TGTGCCTGGAGTGTGGGACTAGGGGGCACAGATACGCAGTATTTT
few	TRBV5-1	TRBJ2-7	TRBD2	CASSSTSGSYEQYF	TGCGCCAGCAGCTCCACTAGCGGGAGCTACGAGCAGTACTTC
few	TRBV4-3	TRBJ2-3	NA	CASSQAGSPDTQYF	TGCGCCAGCAGCCAGGCAGGGAGTCCAGATACGCAGTATTTT
NA	TRBV7-9	TRBJ1-3	NA	CASCKTSSGNTIYF	TGTGCCAGCTGCAAGACGAGCTCTGGAAACACCATATATTTT
NA	TRBV30	TRBJ1-5	NA	CAWRSGGGRNQPQHF	TGTGCCTGGAGGTCAGGAGGGGGAAGAAATCAGCCCCAGCATTTT
NA	TRBV6-5	TRBJ2-7	NA	CASSPPGLYEQYF	TGTGCCAGCAGTCCGCCAGGCCTCTACGAGCAGTACTTC
NA	TRBV7-9	TRBJ2-1	TRBD2	CASSLATSGVNEQFF	TGTGCCAGCAGCTTAGCGACTAGCGGGGTCAATGAGCAGTTCTTC
few	TRBV30	TRBJ1-5	NA	CAWTVQGLGQPQHF	TGTGCCTGGACAGTACAAGGCCTTGGACAGCCCCAGCATTTT
NA	TRBV7-7	TRBJ2-1	TRBD2	CASSPEREQGEQFF	TGTGCTAGCAGTCCTGAGCGGGAGCAGGGGGAGCAGTTCTTC
NA	TRBV7-9	TRBJ2-7	TRBD1	CASSLDRDEQYF	TGTGCCAGCAGCCTAGACAGGGACGAGCAGTACTTC
few	TRBV14	TRBJ2-7	NA	CASSLLGLYEQYF	TGTGCCAGCAGCCTTCTCGGACTGTACGAGCAGTACTTC
NA	TRBV5-1	TRBJ2-5	NA	CASSLAGRGQETQYF	TGCGCCAGCAGCTTGGCGGGCAGGGGACAAGAGACCCAGTACTTC
few	TRBV30	TRBJ1-1	TRBD1	CAWAPGQGTPFF	TGTGCCTGGGCCCCGGGACAGGGTACCCCTTTCTTT
NA	TRBV18	TRBJ2-1	NA	CASSPGGHEQFF	TGTGCCAGCTCACCAGGGGGGCATGAGCAGTTCTTC
NA	TRBV30	TRBJ2-6	NA	CAWNRDTSGANVLTF	TGTGCCTGGAACCGGGACACCTCTGGGGCCAACGTCCTGACTTTC
few	TRBV7-2	TRBJ2-3	NA	CASRSDKRTSTDTQYF	TGTGCCAGCAGGTCCGACAAGCGTACTAGCACAGATACGCAGTATTTT
NA	TRBV29-1	TRBJ2-7	NA	CSVRKVPYEQYF	TGCAGCGTCCGTAAGGTTCCTTACGAGCAGTACTTC
NA	TRBV6-5	TRBJ2-7	NA	CASSIVVGPRDEQYF	TGTGCCAGCAGTATCGTAGTGGGACCTAGGGACGAGCAGTACTTC
NA	TRBV7-9	TRBJ1-1	NA	CASSLETGRSEAFF	TGTGCCAGCAGCTTGGAAACAGGTAGATCTGAAGCTTTCTTT
NA	TRBV25-1	TRBJ2-1	NA	CASSASGGRSYNEQFF	TGTGCCAGCAGTGCATCTGGGGGCCGCTCCTACAATGAGCAGTTCTTC
NA	TRBV29-1	TRBJ2-1	TRBD2	CSLNLAGGRGSYNEQFF	TGCAGCCTCAATCTAGCGGGAGGGCGAGGCTCCTACAATGAGCAGTTCTTC
NA	TRBV7-2	TRBJ2-3	TRBD2	CASSHTSGRAESTDTQYF	TGTGCCAGCAGCCACACTAGCGGGAGGGCCGAGAGCACAGATACGCAGTATTTT
NA	TRBV11-2	TRBJ2-7	TRBD1	CASSSGQGYEQYF	TGTGCCAGCAGCTCCGGACAGGGGTACGAGCAGTACTTC
few	TRBV7-2	TRBJ2-1	NA	CASSLVLAKFF	TGTGCCAGCAGCTTAGTCCTAGCAAAGTTCTTC
few	TRBV7-2	TRBJ2-3	TRBD2	CASSFSGASTDTQYF	TGTGCCAGCAGCTTCAGCGGGGCTAGCACAGATACGCAGTATTTT
NA	TRBV13	TRBJ2-7	NA	CASSHTPTGYEQYF	TGTGCCAGCAGCCATACCCCGACAGGTTACGAGCAGTACTTC
NA	TRBV30	TRBJ1-4	NA	CAWRRGPGEKLFF	TGTGCCTGGCGCCGGGGCCCCGGAGAAAAACTGTTTTTT
NA	TRBV30	TRBJ2-2	NA	CAWGLGGLNTGELFF	TGTGCCTGGGGTTTAGGGGGACTCAACACCGGGGAGCTGTTTTTT
NA	TRBV5-1	TRBJ2-7	NA	CASSLELEPSYEQYF	TGCGCCAGCAGCTTGGAGCTAGAACCCTCCTACGAGCAGTACTTC
NA	TRBV5-1	TRBJ2-7	NA	CASREETSRYEQYF	TGCGCCAGCAGGGAGGAGACATCCAGATACGAGCAGTACTTC
NA	TRBV2	TRBJ2-1	TRBD2	CASGRELTYNEQFF	TGTGCCAGCGGGCGGGAGTTGACCTACAATGAGCAGTTCTTC
few	TRBV15	TRBJ2-7	NA	CATSSEPSAEQYF	TGTGCCACCAGCAGCGAACCCTCCGCCGAGCAGTACTTC